This T cell receptor beta chain was documented in a study of regulatory T cells in long-lasting Graves disease. This clonotype was counted at least ten times. Its antigen is not identified. Study conclusions and caveats: With persistent disease, TRBV28, TRBJ1-2 and TRBJ2-5 were the favored segments. Persistent Graves' cases showed lower TCR diversity than newly diagnosed cases. Persistent patients had a count of shared public clonotypes (around 2,500) that exceeded that of new patients (966).

Arm-PCR of CDR3 regions with iRepertoire HTBI primers generated TCR beta libraries. As handled by the study authors: Identified segments across samples numbered roughly 60 TRBV and more than 12 TRBJ. MiXCR was run by TCRdb on the multiplex PCR reads, yielding one entry per CDR3 protein. For this entry, the V and J calls and clone size follow TCRdb and not the study's own pipeline. The sample carries hundreds of thousands of distinct CDR3 sequences, around 21% recorded once. Documented time point: persistent/refractory GD, antithyroid drugs over 5 years with positive TRAb. PBMCs provided the RNA from which the TCR library was made. V was clipped by 5 bases and J by 6 bases, with 10 bases between them. CDR1 is MNHEY and CDR2 is SMNVEV in the germline V gene (reference sequence). The length of the CDR3 is 13 residues.

The specimen was peripheral blood mononuclear cells (PBMCs), collected when the disease was refractory, from a patient treated with antithyroid drugs. The sequence was collected from a female donor with Graves disease. V usage is TRBV27 and J usage is TRBJ2-2; D gene unclear. The CDR3 DNA follows: TGTGCCAGCAGTCCCTCTTCCGCCGGGGAGCTGTTTTTT. This gives the protein CASSPSSAGELFF.